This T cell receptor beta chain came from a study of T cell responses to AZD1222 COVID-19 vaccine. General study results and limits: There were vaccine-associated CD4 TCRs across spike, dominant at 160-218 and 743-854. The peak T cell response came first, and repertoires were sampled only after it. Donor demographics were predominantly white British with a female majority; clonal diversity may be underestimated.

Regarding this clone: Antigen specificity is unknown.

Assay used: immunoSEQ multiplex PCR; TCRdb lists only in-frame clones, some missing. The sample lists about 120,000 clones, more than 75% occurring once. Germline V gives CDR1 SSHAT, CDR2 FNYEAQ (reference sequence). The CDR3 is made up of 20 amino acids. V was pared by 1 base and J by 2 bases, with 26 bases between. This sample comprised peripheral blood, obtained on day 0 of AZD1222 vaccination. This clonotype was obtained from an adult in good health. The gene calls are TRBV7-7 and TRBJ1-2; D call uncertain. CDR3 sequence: CASSLERVGAGRKENYGYTF. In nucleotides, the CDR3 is TGTGCCAGCAGCTTAGAAAGGGTTGGCGCTGGGCGGAAAGAAAACTATGGCTACACCTTC. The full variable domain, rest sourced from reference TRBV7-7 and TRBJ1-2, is GAGVSQSPRYKVTKRGQDVTLRCDPISSHATLYWYQQALGQGPEFLTYFNYEAQPDKSGLPSDRFSAERPEGSISTLTIQRTEQRDSAMYRCASSLERVGAGRKENYGYTFGSGTRLTVV.